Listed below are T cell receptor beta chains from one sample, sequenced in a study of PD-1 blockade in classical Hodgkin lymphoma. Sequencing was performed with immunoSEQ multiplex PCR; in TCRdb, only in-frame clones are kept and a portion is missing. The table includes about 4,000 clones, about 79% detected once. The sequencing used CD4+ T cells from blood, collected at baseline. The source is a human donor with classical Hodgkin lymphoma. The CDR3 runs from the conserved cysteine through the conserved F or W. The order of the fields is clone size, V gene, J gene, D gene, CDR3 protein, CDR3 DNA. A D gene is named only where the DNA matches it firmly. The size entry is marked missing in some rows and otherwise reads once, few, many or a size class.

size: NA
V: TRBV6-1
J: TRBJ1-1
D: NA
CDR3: CASSGRGNTEAFF
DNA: TGTGCCAGCAGTGGGAGGGGAAACACTGAAGCTTTCTTT

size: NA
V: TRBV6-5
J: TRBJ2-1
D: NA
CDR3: CASSANWVAYNEQFF
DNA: TGTGCCAGCAGCGCCAATTGGGTGGCCTACAATGAGCAGTTCTTC

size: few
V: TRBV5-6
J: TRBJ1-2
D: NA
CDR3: CASSRAGINRDTF
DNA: TGTGCCAGCAGTAGGGCAGGGATAAACCGCGACACCTTC

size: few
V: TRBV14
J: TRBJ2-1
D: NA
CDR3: CASSPWEGQSGNEQFF
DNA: TGTGCCAGCAGCCCCTGGGAGGGACAGTCCGGCAATGAGCAGTTCTTC

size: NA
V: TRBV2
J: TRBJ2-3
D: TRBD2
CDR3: CARDAAGGSKDTQYF
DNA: TGTGCCAGGGATGCGGCGGGGGGATCAAAAGATACGCAGTATTTT

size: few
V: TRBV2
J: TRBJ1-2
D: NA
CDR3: CASSEMNRDYTF
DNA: TGTGCCAGCAGTGAAATGAACCGAGACTACACCTTC

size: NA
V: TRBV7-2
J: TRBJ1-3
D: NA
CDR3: CASSPTMGNTIYF
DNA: TGTGCCAGCAGCCCCACCATGGGTAACACCATATATTTT

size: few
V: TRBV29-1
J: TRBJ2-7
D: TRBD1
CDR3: CSVAETGFAQQYF
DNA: TGCAGCGTTGCTGAGACAGGGTTCGCCCAGCAGTACTTC

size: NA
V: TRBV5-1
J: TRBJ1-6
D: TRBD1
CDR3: CASSLADRVVASRYSPLHF
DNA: TGCGCCAGCAGCTTGGCGGACAGGGTGGTCGCCTCCCGATATTCACCCCTCCACTTT

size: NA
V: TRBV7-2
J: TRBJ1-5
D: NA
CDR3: CASSPRGAGESNQPQHF
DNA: TGTGCCAGCAGTCCTAGAGGGGCTGGGGAGAGCAATCAGCCCCAGCATTTT

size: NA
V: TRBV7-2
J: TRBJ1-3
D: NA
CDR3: CASSDGRIRNTIYF
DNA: TGTGCCAGCAGCGACGGACGGATTAGAAACACCATATATTTT

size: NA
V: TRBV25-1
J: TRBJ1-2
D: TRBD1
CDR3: CASSEWDRDYGYTF
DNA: TGTGCCAGCAGTGAATGGGACAGGGACTATGGCTACACCTTC

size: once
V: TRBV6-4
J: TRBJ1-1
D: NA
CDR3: CASSDRQGKAFF
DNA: TGTGCCAGCAGTGACAGGCAGGGGAAAGCTTTCTTT

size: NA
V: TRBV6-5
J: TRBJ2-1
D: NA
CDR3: CASSYSRAGQLYEQFF
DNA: TGTGCCAGCAGTTACTCACGGGCGGGGCAGTTGTATGAGCAGTTCTTC

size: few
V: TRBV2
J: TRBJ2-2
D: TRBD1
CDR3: CASSRRQGSTGELFF
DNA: TGTGCCAGCAGTAGACGACAGGGATCTACCGGGGAGCTGTTTTTT

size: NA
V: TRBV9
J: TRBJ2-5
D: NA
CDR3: CASSVQGETQYF
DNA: TGTGCCAGCAGCGTACAGGGGGAGACCCAGTACTTC

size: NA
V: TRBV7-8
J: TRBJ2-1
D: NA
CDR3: CASSPKQQTSSYNEQFF
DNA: TGTGCCAGCAGCCCGAAACAGCAAACCAGCTCCTACAATGAGCAGTTCTTC

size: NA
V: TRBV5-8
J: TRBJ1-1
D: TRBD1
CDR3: CASSYTGGRGEAFF
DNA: TGTGCCAGCAGCTATACAGGGGGCAGAGGTGAAGCTTTCTTT

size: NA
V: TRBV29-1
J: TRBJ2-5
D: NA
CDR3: CSVERASGETQYF
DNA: TGCAGCGTTGAAAGGGCTTCGGGGGAGACCCAGTACTTC

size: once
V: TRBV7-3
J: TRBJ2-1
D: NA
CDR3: CASSLGQNNEQFF
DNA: TGTGCCAGCAGCTTAGGCCAAAACAATGAGCAGTTCTTC

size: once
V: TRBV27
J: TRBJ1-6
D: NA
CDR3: CASKTAGSPLHF
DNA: TGTGCCAGCAAAACGGCTGGTTCACCCCTCCACTTT

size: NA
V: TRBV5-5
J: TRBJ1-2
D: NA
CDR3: CASSPGRDPVYGYTF
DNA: TGTGCCAGCAGCCCTGGGAGGGATCCCGTCTATGGCTACACCTTC

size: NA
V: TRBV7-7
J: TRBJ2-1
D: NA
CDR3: CASSSAGSQGAEQFF
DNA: TGTGCCAGCAGCTCCGCCGGGTCCCAGGGAGCTGAGCAGTTCTTC

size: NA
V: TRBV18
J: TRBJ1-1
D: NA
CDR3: CASSPPSGRATEAFF
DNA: TGTGCCAGCTCACCACCGTCGGGCAGGGCTACTGAAGCTTTCTTT

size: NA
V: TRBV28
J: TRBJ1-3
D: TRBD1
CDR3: CASRAGGVNTIYF
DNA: TGTGCCAGCAGGGCAGGGGGCGTAAACACCATATATTTT